This record concerns one T cell receptor (beta chain) sequence. Using immunoSEQ multiplex PCR, the repertoire was profiled, and TCRdb retains in-frame clones only, with some absent. The table records roughly 700,000 clones, 90% of them present only once. The data were obtained in a study of shared clonotypes between healthy human individuals. V was pared by 6 bases and J by 5 bases, with 13 bases between. In germline, CDR1 is MNHEY, CDR2 SVGAGI. This CDR3 is built from 13 residues. Sequenced: memory CD8+ T cells from PBMCs. Subset: CD45RO+ cells pooled with CCR7-negative TemRA cells. The receptor was derived from a man in his late teens or twenties in good health. Some clones in this sample may be carry-over from other donors' samples. This chain uses TRBV6-5 with TRBJ1-1, with a weak D call TRBD1 (6 bases). The CDR3 sequence is CASRTPGETEAFF. The CDR3 coding sequence is TGTGCCAGCAGGACCCCAGGGGAAACTGAAGCTTTCTTT.